A selection of T cell receptor beta chains follows, all from one sample in a study of CD8+ T cells in alopecia areata. Using immunoSEQ multiplex PCR, the repertoire was profiled, and TCRdb retains in-frame clones only, with some absent. The sample gives some 240,000 clones, around three fifths of which show up once; 1.6% is in the top ten. This material consisted of CD4+ T cells sorted from blood, taken at week 4, from a patient treated with tofacitinib. These receptors originate from a human donor with alopecia areata. CDR3s include the opening cysteine and the closing phenylalanine or tryptophan. D genes are given only for firm matches. Size values are once, few and many counts, or a class for expanded clones, and some rows have none.

TRBV25-1,TRBJ2-3,NA,NA,CASSTIDTQYF,TGTGCCAGCAGTACCATAGATACGCAGTATTTT
TRBV11-2,TRBJ2-1,NA,NA,CASSGLQGSDYNEQFF,TGTGCCAGCAGCGGACTACAGGGATCCGACTACAATGAGCAGTTCTTC
TRBV2,TRBJ1-1,NA,NA,CASSKVANTEAFF,TGTGCCAGCTCTAAGGTGGCTAACACTGAAGCTTTCTTT
TRBV7-6,TRBJ2-1,NA,NA,CASSLSALVGNEQFF,TGTGCCAGCAGCTTGAGTGCACTAGTAGGGAATGAGCAGTTCTTC
TRBV30,TRBJ1-2,TRBD1,NA,CACPTGAINGYTF,TGTGCCTGTCCCACAGGGGCGATAAATGGCTACACCTTC
TRBV18,TRBJ2-3,NA,once,CASSPGGGTDTQYF,TGTGCCAGCTCACCAGGAGGCGGCACAGATACGCAGTATTTT
TRBV27,TRBJ1-2,NA,few,CASSTLGRNYGYTF,TGTGCCAGCAGTACCTTGGGGAGAAACTATGGCTACACCTTC
TRBV5-6,TRBJ2-1,TRBD2,NA,CASSLGLAVNEQFF,TGTGCCAGCAGCTTGGGACTAGCGGTCAATGAGCAGTTCTTC
TRBV9,TRBJ2-1,NA,NA,CASSVATTAPADIEQFF,TGTGCCAGCAGCGTAGCTACTACTGCCCCGGCGGACATTGAGCAGTTCTTC
TRBV6-6,TRBJ2-7,NA,NA,CASSSQTPSSYEQYF,TGTGCCAGCAGTTCACAGACTCCTTCCTCCTACGAGCAGTACTTC
TRBV13,TRBJ2-7,NA,few,CASSLSRWEQYF,TGTGCCAGCAGTCTTAGTAGGTGGGAGCAGTACTTC
TRBV9,TRBJ2-1,TRBD2,NA,CASSVGLAGYNEQFF,TGTGCCAGCAGCGTAGGACTAGCGGGTTACAATGAGCAGTTCTTC
TRBV9,TRBJ2-3,NA,NA,CASRLVADTQYF,TGTGCCAGCCGCCTAGTAGCAGATACGCAGTATTTT
TRBV29-1,TRBJ2-7,TRBD1,NA,CSVRTGLGSYEQYF,TGCAGCGTGAGGACAGGGTTGGGGTCCTACGAGCAGTACTTC
TRBV9,TRBJ2-1,NA,NA,CASSVEGSGKTEQFF,TGTGCCAGCAGCGTAGAAGGTTCGGGGAAGACTGAGCAGTTCTTC
TRBV29-1,TRBJ1-2,TRBD1,NA,CSGSDRPYGYTF,TGCAGCGGGTCGGACAGGCCCTATGGCTACACCTTC
TRBV6-5,TRBJ2-7,NA,NA,CASSDTVYEQYF,TGTGCCAGCAGCGACACAGTCTACGAGCAGTACTTC
TRBV30,TRBJ1-5,NA,NA,CAWSRDDGRSGQPQHF,TGTGCCTGGAGTCGAGATGACGGCCGATCGGGTCAGCCCCAGCATTTT
TRBV2,TRBJ2-1,TRBD2,NA,CASRASGGASYNEQFF,TGTGCCAGCAGGGCTAGCGGGGGGGCCTCCTACAATGAGCAGTTCTTC
TRBV30,TRBJ2-1,TRBD1,once,CAWSPDRTGDHNEQFF,TGTGCCTGGAGTCCCGACCGGACAGGGGACCACAATGAGCAGTTCTTC
TRBV6-6,TRBJ1-1,NA,few,CASSYPPRVNTEAFF,TGTGCCAGCAGTTACCCTCCCCGAGTGAACACTGAAGCTTTCTTT
TRBV6-5,TRBJ1-5,TRBD1,few,CATRQGDNQPQHF,TGTGCCACGCGGCAGGGGGACAATCAGCCCCAGCATTTT
TRBV9,TRBJ2-2,TRBD1,NA,CASSVAQGADTGELFF,TGTGCCAGCAGCGTAGCCCAGGGGGCGGACACCGGGGAGCTGTTTTTT
TRBV15,TRBJ2-3,NA,NA,CATSRAERGTQYF,TGTGCCACCAGCAGAGCGGAGAGGGGTACGCAGTATTTT
TRBV15,TRBJ1-2,NA,NA,CATSSQGGGASYGYTF,TGTGCCACCAGCAGTCAAGGGGGGGGCGCGTCCTATGGCTACACCTTC
TRBV9,TRBJ2-5,NA,NA,CASSVGGAWETQYF,TGTGCCAGCAGCGTAGGAGGGGCGTGGGAGACCCAGTACTTC
TRBV6-5,TRBJ1-2,NA,NA,CASSYGVSRPGYTF,TGTGCCAGCAGTTACGGCGTCAGTCGCCCTGGCTACACCTTC
TRBV30,TRBJ1-5,NA,once,CAWSVLGNQPQHF,TGTGCCTGGAGTGTACTTGGGAATCAGCCCCAGCATTTT
TRBV29-1,TRBJ2-2,TRBD2,NA,CSAGGGSGPTGELFF,TGCAGCGCCGGGGGGGGGTCTGGCCCCACCGGGGAGCTGTTTTTT
TRBV4-3,TRBJ1-2,NA,NA,CASSPQAGTFVSGYTF,TGCGCCAGCAGCCCACAGGCCGGGACATTCGTTTCTGGCTACACCTTC
TRBV6-1,TRBJ2-3,NA,NA,CASSEAPGYTDTQYF,TGTGCCAGCAGTGAAGCTCCGGGATACACAGATACGCAGTATTTT
TRBV25-1,TRBJ1-5,NA,NA,CASSEANQPQHF,TGTGCCAGCAGTGAGGCTAATCAGCCCCAGCATTTT
TRBV9,TRBJ2-3,NA,NA,CASSVAQGITTDTQYF,TGTGCCAGCAGCGTAGCGCAGGGGATCACCACAGATACGCAGTATTTT
TRBV7-3,TRBJ2-3,NA,NA,CASSLSTTDTQYF,TGTGCCAGCAGCTTATCCACCACAGATACGCAGTATTTT
TRBV29-1,TRBJ1-2,NA,NA,CSVAPGEPNYGYTF,TGCAGCGTTGCCCCAGGGGAACCTAACTATGGCTACACCTTC
TRBV2,TRBJ2-2,TRBD2,NA,CASGTSGGRNTGELFF,TGTGCCAGCGGGACTAGCGGGGGACGAAACACCGGGGAGCTGTTTTTT
TRBV5-1,TRBJ1-2,NA,NA,CASRPLGEYGYTF,TGCGCCAGCAGACCTCTCGGTGAATATGGCTACACCTTC
TRBV2,TRBJ1-1,NA,NA,CASILAGTEAFF,TGTGCCAGCATTCTGGCAGGCACTGAAGCTTTCTTT
TRBV9,TRBJ2-3,TRBD2,NA,CASSPGGVTDTQYF,TGTGCCAGCAGCCCTGGGGGGGTCACAGATACGCAGTATTTT
TRBV29-1,TRBJ2-1,TRBD2,NA,CSTTTGSGGINEQFF,TGCAGTACTACCACGGGAAGCGGGGGGATCAATGAGCAGTTCTTC
TRBV30,TRBJ1-2,NA,NA,CAWTRRGLLAYGYTF,TGTGCCTGGACCCGACGGGGGCTGTTGGCCTATGGCTACACCTTC
TRBV28,TRBJ2-2,TRBD1,NA,CASSFLGTGMNTGELFF,TGTGCCAGCAGTTTCTTAGGGACAGGGATGAACACCGGGGAGCTGTTTTTT
TRBV15,TRBJ2-2,TRBD1,NA,CATVGTENTGELFF,TGTGCCACCGTTGGGACAGAGAACACCGGGGAGCTGTTTTTT
TRBV18,TRBJ2-7,NA,few,CASYGGPPYEQYF,TGTGCCAGCTACGGGGGGCCCCCCTACGAGCAGTACTTC
TRBV7-3,TRBJ2-7,NA,NA,CASSPQHSYEQYF,TGTGCCAGCAGCCCCCAACACTCCTACGAGCAGTACTTC
TRBV19,TRBJ1-5,NA,NA,CASSLQVGGGQPQHF,TGTGCCAGTAGTCTTCAGGTCGGAGGAGGTCAGCCCCAGCATTTT
TRBV10-3,TRBJ2-7,NA,few,CAISEGQTPTGQYF,TGTGCCATCAGTGAAGGTCAGACTCCCACTGGGCAGTACTTC
TRBV5-4,TRBJ1-6,NA,NA,CASSLGTAGSPLHF,TGTGCCAGCAGCCTTGGTACTGCTGGTTCACCCCTCCACTTT
TRBV9,TRBJ1-2,TRBD1,NA,CASSSSGGFYGYTF,TGTGCCAGCAGCTCATCAGGGGGATTCTATGGCTACACCTTC
TRBV20-1,TRBJ2-4,NA,NA,CSASPGDIQYF,TGCAGTGCTAGTCCCGGGGACATTCAGTACTTC
TRBV12-5,TRBJ1-1,TRBD1,NA,CASGPGQVGNTEAFF,TGTGCTAGTGGTCCCGGACAGGTTGGCAACACTGAAGCTTTCTTT
TRBV30,TRBJ2-3,TRBD2,NA,CAWTSGGADTQYF,TGTGCCTGGACTAGCGGGGGGGCGGATACGCAGTATTTT
TRBV2,TRBJ1-2,NA,once,CASSEGPNNSYGYTF,TGTGCCAGCAGTGAAGGGCCGAACAATTCCTATGGCTACACCTTC